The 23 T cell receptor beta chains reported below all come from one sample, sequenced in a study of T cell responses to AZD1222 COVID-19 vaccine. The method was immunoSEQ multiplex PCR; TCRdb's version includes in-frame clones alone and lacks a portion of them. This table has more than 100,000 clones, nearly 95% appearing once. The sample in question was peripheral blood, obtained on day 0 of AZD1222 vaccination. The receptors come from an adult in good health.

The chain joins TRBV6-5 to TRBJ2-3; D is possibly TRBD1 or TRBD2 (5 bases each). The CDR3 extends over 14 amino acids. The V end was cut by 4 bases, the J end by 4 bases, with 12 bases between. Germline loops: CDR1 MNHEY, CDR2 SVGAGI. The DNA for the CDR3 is TGTGCCAGCAGTTTGGGGACCTTTTCAGATACGCAGTATTTT. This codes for CASSLGTFSDTQYF.

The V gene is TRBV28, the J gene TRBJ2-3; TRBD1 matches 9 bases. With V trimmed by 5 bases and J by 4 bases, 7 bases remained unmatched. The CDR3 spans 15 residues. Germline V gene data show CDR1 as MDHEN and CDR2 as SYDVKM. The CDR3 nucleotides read TGTGCCAGCAGTGGGGACAGGGTCGGCGCAGATACGCAGTATTTT. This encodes CASSGDRVGADTQYF.

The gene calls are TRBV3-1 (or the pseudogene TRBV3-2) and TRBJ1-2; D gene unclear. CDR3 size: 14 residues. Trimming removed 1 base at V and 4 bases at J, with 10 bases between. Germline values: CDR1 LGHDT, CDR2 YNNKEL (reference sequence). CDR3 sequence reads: CASSQADQFYGYTF. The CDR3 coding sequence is TGTGCCAGCAGCCAAGCGGATCAGTTCTATGGCTACACCTTC.

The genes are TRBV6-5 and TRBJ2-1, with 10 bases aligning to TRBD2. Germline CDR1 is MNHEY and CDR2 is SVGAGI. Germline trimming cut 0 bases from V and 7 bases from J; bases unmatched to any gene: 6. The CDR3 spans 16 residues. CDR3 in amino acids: CASSYSSLAGVNEQFF. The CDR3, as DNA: TGTGCCAGCAGTTACTCGAGTCTAGCGGGAGTAAATGAGCAGTTCTTC.

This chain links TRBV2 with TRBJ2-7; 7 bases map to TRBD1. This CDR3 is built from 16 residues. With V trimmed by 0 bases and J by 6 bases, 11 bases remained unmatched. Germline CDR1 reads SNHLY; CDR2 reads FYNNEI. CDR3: CASSEAGIGAGGEQYF. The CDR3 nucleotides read TGTGCCAGCAGTGAAGCGGGGATCGGGGCAGGGGGCGAGCAGTACTTC.

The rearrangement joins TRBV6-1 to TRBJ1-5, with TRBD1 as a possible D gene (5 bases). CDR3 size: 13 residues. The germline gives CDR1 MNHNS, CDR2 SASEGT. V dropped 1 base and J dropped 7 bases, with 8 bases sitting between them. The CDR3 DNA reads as TGTGCCAGCAGTGAAGTTAGGGACCAGCCCCAGCATTTT. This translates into CASSEVRDQPQHF.

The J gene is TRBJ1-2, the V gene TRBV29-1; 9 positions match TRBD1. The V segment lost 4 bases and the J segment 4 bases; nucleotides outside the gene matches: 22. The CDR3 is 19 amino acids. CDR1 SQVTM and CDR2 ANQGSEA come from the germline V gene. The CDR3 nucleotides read TGCAGCGTTGCCAATTCCGGGACAGGGCCTCTATCCCCTAGCTATGGCTACACCTTC. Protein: CSVANSGTGPLSPSYGYTF.

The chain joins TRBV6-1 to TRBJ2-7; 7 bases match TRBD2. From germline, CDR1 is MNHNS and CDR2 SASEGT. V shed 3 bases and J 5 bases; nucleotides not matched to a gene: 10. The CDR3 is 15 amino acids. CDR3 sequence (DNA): TGTGCCAGCAGTGACGCCGGGAGCCGGGGGGACGAGCAGTACTTC. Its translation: CASSDAGSRGDEQYF.

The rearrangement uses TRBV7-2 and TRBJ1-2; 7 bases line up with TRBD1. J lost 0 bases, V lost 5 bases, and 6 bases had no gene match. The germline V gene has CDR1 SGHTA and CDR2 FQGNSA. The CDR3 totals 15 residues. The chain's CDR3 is CASSDWDRPNYGYTF. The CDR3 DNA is TGTGCCAGCAGCGATTGGGACAGACCTAACTATGGCTACACCTTC.

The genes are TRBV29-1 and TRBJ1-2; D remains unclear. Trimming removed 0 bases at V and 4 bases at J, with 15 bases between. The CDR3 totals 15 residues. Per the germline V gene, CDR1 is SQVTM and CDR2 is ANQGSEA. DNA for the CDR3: TGCAGCGTTGAAGAGGAGGCTGAGGGCTCCTATGGCTACACCTTC. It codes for CSVEEEAEGSYGYTF. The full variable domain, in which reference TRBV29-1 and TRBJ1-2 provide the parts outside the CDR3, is SAVISQKPSRDICQRGTSLTIQCQVDSQVTMMFWYRQQPGQSLTLIATANQGSEATYESGFVIDKFPISRPNLTFSTLTVSNMSPEDSSIYLCSVEEEAEGSYGYTFGSGTRLTVV.

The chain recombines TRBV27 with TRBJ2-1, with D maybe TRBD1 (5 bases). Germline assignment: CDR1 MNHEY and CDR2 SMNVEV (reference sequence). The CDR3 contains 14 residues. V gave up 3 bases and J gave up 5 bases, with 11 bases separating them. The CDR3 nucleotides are TGTGCCAGCAGTTTCGCAGGGATGAACAATGAGCAGTTCTTC. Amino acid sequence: CASSFAGMNNEQFF.

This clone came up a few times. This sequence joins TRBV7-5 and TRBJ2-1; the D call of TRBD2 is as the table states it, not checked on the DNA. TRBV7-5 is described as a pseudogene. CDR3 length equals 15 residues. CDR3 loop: CVRSLENEGGNEQFF. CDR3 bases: TGTGTCAGAAGCTTAGAAAACGAGGGTGGGAATGAGCAGTTCTTC.

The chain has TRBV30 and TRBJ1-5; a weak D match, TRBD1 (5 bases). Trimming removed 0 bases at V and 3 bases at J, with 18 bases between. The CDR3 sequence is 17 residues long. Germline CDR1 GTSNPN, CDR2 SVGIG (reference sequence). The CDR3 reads CAWSVDRSGAYNQPQHF. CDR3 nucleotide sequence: TGTGCCTGGAGTGTTGATCGCAGCGGGGCCTACAATCAGCCCCAGCATTTT.

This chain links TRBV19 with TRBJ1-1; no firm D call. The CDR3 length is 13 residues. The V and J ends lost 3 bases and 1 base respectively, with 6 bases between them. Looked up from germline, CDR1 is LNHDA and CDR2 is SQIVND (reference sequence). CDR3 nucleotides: TGTGCCAGTAGTATGGTGGAGAACACTGAAGCTTTCTTT. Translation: CASSMVENTEAFF.

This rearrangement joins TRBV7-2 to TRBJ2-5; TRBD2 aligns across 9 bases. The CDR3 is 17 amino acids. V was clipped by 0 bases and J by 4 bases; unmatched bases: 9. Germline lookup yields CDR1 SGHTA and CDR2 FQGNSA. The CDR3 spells CASSLALPAGGIETQYF. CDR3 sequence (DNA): TGTGCCAGCAGCTTAGCGCTCCCGGCGGGAGGGATAGAGACCCAGTACTTC.

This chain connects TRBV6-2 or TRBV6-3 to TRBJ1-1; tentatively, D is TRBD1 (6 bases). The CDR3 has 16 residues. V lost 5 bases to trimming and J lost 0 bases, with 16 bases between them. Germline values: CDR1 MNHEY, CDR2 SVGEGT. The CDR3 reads CASSKGVVLVNTEAFF. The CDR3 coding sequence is TGTGCCAGCAGTAAGGGGGTCGTATTAGTGAACACTGAAGCTTTCTTT.

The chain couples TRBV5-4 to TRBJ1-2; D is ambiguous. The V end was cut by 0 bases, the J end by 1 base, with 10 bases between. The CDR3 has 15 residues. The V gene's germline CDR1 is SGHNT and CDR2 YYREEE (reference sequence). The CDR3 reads CASSLVSADNYGYTF. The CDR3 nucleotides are TGTGCCAGCAGCTTGGTGTCGGCGGATAACTATGGCTACACCTTC.

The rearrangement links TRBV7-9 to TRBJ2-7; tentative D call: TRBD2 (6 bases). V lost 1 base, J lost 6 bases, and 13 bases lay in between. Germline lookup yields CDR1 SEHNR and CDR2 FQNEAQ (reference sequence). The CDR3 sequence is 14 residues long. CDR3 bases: TGTGCCAGCAGCTTAGGGACTATCGGGAGCGAGCAGTACTTC. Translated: CASSLGTIGSEQYF.

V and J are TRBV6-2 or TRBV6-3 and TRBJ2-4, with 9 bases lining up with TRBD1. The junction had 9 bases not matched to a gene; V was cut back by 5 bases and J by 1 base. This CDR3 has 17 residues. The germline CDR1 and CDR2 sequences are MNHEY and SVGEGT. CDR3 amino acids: CASSPLRGTGAKNIQYF. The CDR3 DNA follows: TGTGCCAGCAGTCCGCTGAGGGGGACAGGGGCCAAAAACATTCAGTACTTC.

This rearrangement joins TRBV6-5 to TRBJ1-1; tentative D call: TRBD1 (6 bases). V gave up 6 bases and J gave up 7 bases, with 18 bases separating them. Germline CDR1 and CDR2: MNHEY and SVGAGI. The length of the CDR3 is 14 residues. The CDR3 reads CASRDPGHLREAFF. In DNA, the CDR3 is TGTGCCAGCAGGGATCCGGGACACTTACGTGAAGCTTTCTTT.

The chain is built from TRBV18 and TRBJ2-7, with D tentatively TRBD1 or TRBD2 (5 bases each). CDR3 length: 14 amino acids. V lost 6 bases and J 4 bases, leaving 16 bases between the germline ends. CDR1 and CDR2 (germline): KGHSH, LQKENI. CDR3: CASSPRETGYEQYF. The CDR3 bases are TGTGCCAGCTCCCCCAGGGAGACTGGATACGAGCAGTACTTC.

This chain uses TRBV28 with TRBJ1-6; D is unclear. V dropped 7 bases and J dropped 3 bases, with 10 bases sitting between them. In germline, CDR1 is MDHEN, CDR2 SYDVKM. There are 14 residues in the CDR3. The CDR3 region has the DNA TGTGCCAGCACTCCAGAGATCTATAATTCACCCCTCCACTTT. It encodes CASTPEIYNSPLHF.

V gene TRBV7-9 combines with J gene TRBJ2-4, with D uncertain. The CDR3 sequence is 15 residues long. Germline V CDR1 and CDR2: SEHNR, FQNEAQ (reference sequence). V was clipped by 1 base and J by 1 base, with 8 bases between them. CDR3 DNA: TGTGCCAGCAGCTTAGTAGCTGACGCCAAAAACATTCAGTACTTC. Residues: CASSLVADAKNIQYF. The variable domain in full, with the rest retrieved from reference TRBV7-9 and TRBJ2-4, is DTGVSQNPRHKITKRGQNVTFRCDPISEHNRLYWYRQTLGQGPEFLTYFQNEAQLEKSRLLSDRFSAERPKGSFSTLEIQRTEQGDSAMYLCASSLVADAKNIQYFGAGTRLSVL.